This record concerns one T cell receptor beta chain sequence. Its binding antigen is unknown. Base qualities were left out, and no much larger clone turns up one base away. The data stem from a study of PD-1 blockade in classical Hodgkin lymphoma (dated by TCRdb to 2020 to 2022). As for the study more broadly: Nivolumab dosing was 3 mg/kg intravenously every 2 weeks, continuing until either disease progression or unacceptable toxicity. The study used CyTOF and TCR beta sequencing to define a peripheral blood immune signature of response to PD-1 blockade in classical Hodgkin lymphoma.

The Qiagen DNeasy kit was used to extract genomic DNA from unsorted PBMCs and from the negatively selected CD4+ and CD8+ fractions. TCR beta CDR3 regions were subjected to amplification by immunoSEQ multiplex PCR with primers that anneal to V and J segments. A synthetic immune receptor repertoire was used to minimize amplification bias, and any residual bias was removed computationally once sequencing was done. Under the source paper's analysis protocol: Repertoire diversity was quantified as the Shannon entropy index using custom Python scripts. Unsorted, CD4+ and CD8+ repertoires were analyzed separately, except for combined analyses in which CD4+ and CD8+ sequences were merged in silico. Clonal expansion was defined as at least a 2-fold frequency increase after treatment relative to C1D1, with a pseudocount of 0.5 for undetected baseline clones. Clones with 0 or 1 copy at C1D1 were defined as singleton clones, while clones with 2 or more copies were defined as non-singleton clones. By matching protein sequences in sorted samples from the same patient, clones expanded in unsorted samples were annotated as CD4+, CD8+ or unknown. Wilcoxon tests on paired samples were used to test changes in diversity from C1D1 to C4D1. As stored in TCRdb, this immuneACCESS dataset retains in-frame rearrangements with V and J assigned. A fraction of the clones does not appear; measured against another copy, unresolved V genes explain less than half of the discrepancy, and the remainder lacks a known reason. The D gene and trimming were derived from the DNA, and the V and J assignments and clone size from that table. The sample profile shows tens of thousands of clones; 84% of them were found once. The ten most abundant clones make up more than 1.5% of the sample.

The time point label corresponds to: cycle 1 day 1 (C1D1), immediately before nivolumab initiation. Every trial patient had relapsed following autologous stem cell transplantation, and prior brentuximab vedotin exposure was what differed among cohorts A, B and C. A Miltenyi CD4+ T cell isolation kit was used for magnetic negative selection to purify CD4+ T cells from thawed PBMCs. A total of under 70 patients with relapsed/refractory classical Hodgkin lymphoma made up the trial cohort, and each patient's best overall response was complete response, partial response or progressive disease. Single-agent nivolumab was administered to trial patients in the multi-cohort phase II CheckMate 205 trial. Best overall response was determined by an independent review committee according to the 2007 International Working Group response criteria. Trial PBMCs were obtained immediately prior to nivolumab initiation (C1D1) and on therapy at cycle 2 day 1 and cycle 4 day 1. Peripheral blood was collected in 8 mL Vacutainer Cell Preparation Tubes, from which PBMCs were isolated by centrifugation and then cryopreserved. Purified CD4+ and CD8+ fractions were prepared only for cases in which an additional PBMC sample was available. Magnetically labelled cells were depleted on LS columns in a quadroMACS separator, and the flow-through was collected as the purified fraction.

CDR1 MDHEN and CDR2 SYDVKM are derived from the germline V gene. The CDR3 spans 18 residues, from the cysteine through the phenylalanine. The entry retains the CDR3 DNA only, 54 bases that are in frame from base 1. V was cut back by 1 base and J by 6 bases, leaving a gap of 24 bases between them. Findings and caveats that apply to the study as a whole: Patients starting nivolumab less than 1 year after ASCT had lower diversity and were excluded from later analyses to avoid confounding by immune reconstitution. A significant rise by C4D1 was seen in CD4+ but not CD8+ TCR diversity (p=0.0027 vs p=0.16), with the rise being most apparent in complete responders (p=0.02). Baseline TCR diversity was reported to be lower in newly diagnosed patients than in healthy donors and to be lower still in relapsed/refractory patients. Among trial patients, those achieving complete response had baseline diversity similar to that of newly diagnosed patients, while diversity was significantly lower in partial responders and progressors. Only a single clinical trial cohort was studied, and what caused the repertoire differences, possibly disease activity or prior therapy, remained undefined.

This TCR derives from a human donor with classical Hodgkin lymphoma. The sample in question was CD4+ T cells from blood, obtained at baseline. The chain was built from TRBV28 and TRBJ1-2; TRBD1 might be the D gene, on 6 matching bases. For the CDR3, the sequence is CASSLSGQQQILNNGYTF. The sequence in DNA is TGTGCCAGCAGTTTATCAGGACAGCAACAAATATTAAACAATGGCTACACCTTC.